This T cell receptor (beta chain) came from a study of blood T cell repertoires in COVID-19. Study summary: Some COVID-19 samples were acute and others convalescent; all came from the United States, Italy and Spain. The analysed material was cDNA or gDNA that came from T cells, B-cell-depleted T cells, or PBMCs.

Produced via immunoSEQ multiplex PCR; TCRdb's table is partial and in-frame only. The table has some 74,000 clones, 65% to 85% seen once. Between the trimmed V and J ends, which lost 9 bases and 6 bases, there was a span of 11 bases. Looked up from germline, CDR1 is MNHEY and CDR2 is SMNVEV (reference sequence). This CDR3 is built from 12 residues. Sample: peripheral blood. The clonotype originates from a woman aged 45 to 65 with acute or convalescent COVID-19. This rearrangement joins TRBV27 to TRBJ1-4; maybe TRBD1 (5 bases). This CDR3 reads CASRQRDEKLFF. CDR3 in DNA: TGTGCCAGTAGACAGCGGGATGAAAAACTGTTTTTT.